The 13 T cell receptor beta chains in this list originate from one sample, sequenced in a study of T cell responses to AZD1222 COVID-19 vaccine. Generated by immunoSEQ multiplex PCR, the TCRdb table keeps only in-frame clones and is missing some. Of around 160,000 clones in the sample, under 95% were seen once. This specimen consisted of peripheral blood, obtained 28 days after the second AZD1222 dose. These receptors came from an adult who received the AZD1222 COVID-19 vaccine.

This sequence joins TRBV6-5 and TRBJ1-2; 8 bases align to TRBD1. Trimming cost V 0 bases and J 6 bases; bases outside gene matches: 3. Germline V gene sequence: CDR1 MNHEY, CDR2 SVGAGI. The CDR3 has 14 residues. The CDR3 coding sequence is TGTGCCAGCAGTTACTCGGACAGGGTGGATGGCTACACCTTC. Amino acids: CASSYSDRVDGYTF.

This chain links TRBV12-3 or TRBV12-4 with TRBJ1-2; the match to TRBD1 covers 7 bases. This CDR3 has 12 residues. V was pared by 5 bases and J by 3 bases, with 0 bases of the junction left unmatched. This chain's CDR3 is CASSQGDYGYTF. CDR3 DNA: TGTGCCAGCAGTCAGGGGGACTATGGCTACACCTTC.

The CDR3 DNA reads as TGTGCCAGCAGTTATTACGGGCCGGGGGGGGACAATGAGCAGTTCTTC. Translated, it gives CASSYYGPGGDNEQFF. The chain is built from TRBV7-6 and TRBJ2-1, with 8 bases lining up with TRBD2. The CDR3 runs 16 residues. Germline V CDR1 and CDR2: SGHVS, FNYEAQ. Trimming took 6 bases from V and 5 from J; bases not matched to a gene: 12.

The V and J genes are TRBV7-8 and TRBJ2-1; tentative D call: TRBD1 (6 bases). The CDR3 loop spans 15 amino acids. The germline V and J ends were trimmed by 5 bases and 2 bases, with 13 bases remaining between them. Germline CDR1 is SGHVS and CDR2 is FQNEAQ. This chain's CDR3 is CASSPQGNPYNEQFF. The CDR3 nucleotides are TGTGCCAGCAGCCCCCAGGGGAACCCCTACAATGAGCAGTTCTTC.

The chain carries TRBV5-1 and TRBJ2-1; D may be TRBD1 (6 bases). Germline lookup yields CDR1 SGHRS and CDR2 YFSETQ. V gave up 1 base and J gave up 4 bases, with 27 bases separating them. This CDR3 has 20 residues. In nucleotides, the CDR3 is TGCGCCAGCAGCTTGAGAGGGGGAAGTCTGGTACTCGACAGGTACAATGAGCAGTTCTTC. It specifies CASSLRGGSLVLDRYNEQFF.

Written as DNA, the CDR3 is TGTGCCAGCAGCGTTACTAGCGGGGGCGGTACCGGGGAGCTGTTTTTT. Translation: CASSVTSGGGTGELFF. The chain carries TRBV5-4 and TRBJ2-2; TRBD2 agrees at 11 bases. Trimming at V came to 4 bases and at J to 5 bases, leaving 7 bases not matched to a gene. The CDR3 runs to 16 residues. CDR1 is SGHNT, CDR2 YYREEE, per germline (reference sequence).

V usage is TRBV19 and J usage is TRBJ1-1; tentatively, D is TRBD1 (5 bases). V shed 2 bases and J shed 3 bases, with 13 bases lying between them. Germline V gene lookup returns CDR1 LNHDA and CDR2 SQIVND (reference sequence). CDR3 size: 15 residues. CDR3 sequence: CASSILGRPDTEAFF. The DNA of the CDR3 is TGTGCCAGTAGTATATTGGGACGCCCCGACACTGAAGCTTTCTTT.

A single count supports this clone. The chain links TRBV9 to TRBJ2-7; no definite D call. From germline, CDR1 is SGDLS and CDR2 YYNGEE. This CDR3 contains 11 residues. V was trimmed by 4 bases and J by 4 bases, leaving 6 bases between them. The CDR3 region has the DNA TGTGCCAGCAGCAAAGGTTACGAGCAGTACTTC. Translated: CASSKGYEQYF.

The gene calls are TRBV5-5 and TRBJ1-1; 7 nucleotides match TRBD1. With V trimmed by 3 bases and J by 5 bases, 7 bases remained unmatched. Germline V gene sequence: CDR1 SGHKS, CDR2 YYEKEE (reference sequence). The CDR3 length is 14 residues. The CDR3 coding sequence is TGTGCCAGCAGCTACAGGGGCCCTGGAACTGAAGCTTTCTTT. Translating it yields CASSYRGPGTEAFF.

The gene calls are TRBV28 and TRBJ1-1; D is ambiguous. This CDR3 comprises 13 residues. The V gene's germline CDR1 is MDHEN and CDR2 SYDVKM. V was cut by 3 bases and J by 4 bases, with 9 bases left in between. The CDR3 here is CASSFPWATEAFF. CDR3 in DNA: TGTGCCAGCAGTTTCCCCTGGGCCACTGAAGCTTTCTTT.

V and J are TRBV18 and TRBJ2-7, with 7 nucleotides matching TRBD2. Trimming cost V 5 bases and J 3 bases; bases outside gene matches: 13. Germline assignment: CDR1 KGHSH and CDR2 LQKENI. The CDR3 contains 16 residues. The CDR3 here is CASSTSSAGPHYEQYF. The CDR3 bases are TGTGCCAGCTCAACGTCCTCAGCGGGACCCCACTACGAGCAGTACTTC.

V is TRBV3-1 (or the pseudogene TRBV3-2) and J is TRBJ1-2; perhaps TRBD1 as D (6 bases). This CDR3 is 20 amino acids long. CDR1 and CDR2 from the germline V gene are LGHDT and YNNKEL (reference sequence). V was clipped by 0 bases and J by 4 bases, with 27 bases between them. The CDR3 is CASSQDPLSIQGWGSYGYTF. The CDR3 nucleotides are TGTGCCAGCAGCCAAGACCCTTTGTCTATACAGGGCTGGGGGAGCTATGGCTACACCTTC.

The chain employs TRBV12-3 or TRBV12-4 and TRBJ1-2, with TRBD1 matching 7 bases. This CDR3 has 12 amino acids. With 5 bases clipped from V and 6 bases from J, the junction kept 3 bases outside the gene matches. DNA of the CDR3: TGTGCCAGCAGTAGAGGGACAGATGGCTACACCTTC. Its protein is CASSRGTDGYTF.